The present T cell receptor (beta chain) was sequenced within a study of blood T cells in healthy people across ages. PBMCs, at least 7 million per sample, were isolated. Primed by a sample-barcoded 5' primer and a J-beta primer mix, a second PCR proceeded for roughly 7 to 11 cycles. Each CDR3 protein gets one entry after TCRdb re-called the 5' RACE reads with MiXCR. Of about a million distinct CDR3 sequences in the sample, approximately 49% are singletons; the top ten hold roughly 13%. This clonotype was detected only a few times. Its target is unknown. The CDR3 contains 14 residues. The V gene lost 5 bases and the J gene lost 8 bases, with 18 bases spanning the gap. CDR1 SGHVT and CDR2 SQSDAQ come from the germline V gene. Points from the study as a whole: Strongly correlated with naive T cell percentage was TCR beta diversity. Expanded clonotype shifts may have been confounded, as the donors had an unknown CMV status. It was held that diversity estimates obtained from one million T cells represented underestimates.

This chain uses TRBV7-4 with TRBJ1-2; weak D call: TRBD1 (5 bases). The sequence was collected from a man younger than 45 in good health. Sequencing used blood. Written as DNA, the CDR3 is TGTGCCAGCAGCCCACCTCGGGGGAAAGAAGGCTACACCTTC. This sequence encodes CASSPPRGKEGYTF.